This T cell receptor (beta chain) emerged from a study of response to subunit inactivated influenza vaccine. The CDR3 runs 13 residues. Trimming pared 6 bases from V and 9 bases from J, leaving 15 bases between. The V gene's germline CDR1 is ENHRY and CDR2 SYGVKD. Study-wide results and caveats: Every seasonal influenza vaccination brings in few new T cells, the authors suggested.

TCRdb redid the calling of the RT-PCR reads with MiXCR, one entry per CDR3 protein. The sample lists a few hundred thousand distinct CDR3 sequences, 21% occurring once. Points on this clonotype: Its antigen is still unknown.

The chain joins TRBV10-3 to TRBJ1-5; D perhaps matches TRBD1 (5 bases). Sample: PBMCs from blood, taken less than 22 months after vaccination. This clonotype was obtained from a man aged 50 to 75 who received an inactivated influenza vaccine. In nucleotides, the CDR3 is TGTGCCATCAGCGACGGGGCCCTTTCGCCCCAGCATTTT. Residues: CAISDGALSPQHF.